This TCR beta chain stems from a study of control samples from healthy donors and cancer patients. Clones were sequenced by immunoSEQ multiplex PCR, and TCRdb holds only the in-frame ones, with some missing. Of 120,000 to 150,000 clones listed, 92% were seen once; the top ten hold 10% to 12%. The germline gives CDR1 MNHEY, CDR2 SVGAGI. Trimming removed 6 bases from V and 0 bases from J, with 9 bases in between. The CDR3 spans 14 residues. The source material was blood. The gene calls are TRBV6-5 and TRBJ2-1, with D possibly TRBD1 on 5 matching bases. The TCR originated in a man younger than 40 in good health. Here the CDR3 reads CASSPGPSYNEQFF. CDR3 bases: TGTGCCAGCAGCCCAGGGCCCTCCTACAATGAGCAGTTCTTC.